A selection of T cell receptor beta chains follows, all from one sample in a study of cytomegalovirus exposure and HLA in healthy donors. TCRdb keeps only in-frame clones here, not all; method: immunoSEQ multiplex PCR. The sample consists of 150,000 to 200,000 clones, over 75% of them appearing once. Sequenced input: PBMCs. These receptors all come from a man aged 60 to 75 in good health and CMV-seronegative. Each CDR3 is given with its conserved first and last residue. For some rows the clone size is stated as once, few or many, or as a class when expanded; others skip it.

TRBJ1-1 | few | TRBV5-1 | CASSPRTQNTEAFF
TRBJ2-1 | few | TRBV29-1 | CSVGLAGGSYNEQFF
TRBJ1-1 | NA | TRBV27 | CASSFSQGLRTEAFF
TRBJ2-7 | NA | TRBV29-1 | CSVEAGGGEQYF
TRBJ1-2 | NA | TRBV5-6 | CASRFLGQGIYGYTF
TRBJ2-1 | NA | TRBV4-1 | CASSPHLEAYNEQFF
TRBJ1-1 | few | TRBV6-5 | CASSPGVGEAFF
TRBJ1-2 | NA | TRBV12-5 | CASGLIRTGGGYTF
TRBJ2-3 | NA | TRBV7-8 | CASSRGGGVADTQYF
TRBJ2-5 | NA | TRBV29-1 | CSVSSGGAGETQYF
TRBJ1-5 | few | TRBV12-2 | CASRLVGAQHF
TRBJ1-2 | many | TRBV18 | CASSPLGGNYGYTF
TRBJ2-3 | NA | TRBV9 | CASSDRGWATDTQYF
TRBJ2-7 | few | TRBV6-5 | CASSYRSTGIDEQYF
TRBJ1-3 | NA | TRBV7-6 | CASSWGQFSGNTIYF
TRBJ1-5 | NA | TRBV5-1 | CASSLGGGRENQPQHF
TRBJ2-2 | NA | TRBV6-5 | CASSSPGYTGELFF
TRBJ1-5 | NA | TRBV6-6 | CASNRVNQPQHF
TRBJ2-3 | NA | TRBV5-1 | CASSLRTGNTDTQYF
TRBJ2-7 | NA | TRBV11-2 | CASSLGGWAYEQYF
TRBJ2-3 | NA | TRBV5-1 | CASSLALTGLGTDTQYF
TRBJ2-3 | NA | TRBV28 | CASSTSGLTDTQYF
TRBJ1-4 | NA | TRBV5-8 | CASSLGGQGNPATNEKLFF
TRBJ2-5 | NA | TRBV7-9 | CASSLEQDQETQYF
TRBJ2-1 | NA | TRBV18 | CASSPTLAGGTYNEQFF
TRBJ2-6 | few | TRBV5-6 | CASRRTGGAGANVLTF
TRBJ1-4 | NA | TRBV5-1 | CASSSAQGTNEKLFF
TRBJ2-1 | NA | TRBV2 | CASKGLAGVNEQFF
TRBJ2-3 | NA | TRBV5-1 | CASSLDGRGTDTQYF
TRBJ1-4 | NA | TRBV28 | CATGTGRATNEKLFF
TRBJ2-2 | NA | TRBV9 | CASSPSGRAEAGELFF
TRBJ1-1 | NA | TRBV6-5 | CASSYYGVDTEAFF
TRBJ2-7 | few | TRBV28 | CASKRQGMLDEQYF
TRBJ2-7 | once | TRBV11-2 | CASSLVGTVSYEQYF
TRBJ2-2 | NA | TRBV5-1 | CATYTGEINTGELFF
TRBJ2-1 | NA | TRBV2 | CASRAGTSGRNEQFF
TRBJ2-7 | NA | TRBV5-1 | CASSLGPRGEYYEQYF
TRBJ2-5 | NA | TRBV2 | CASRPRTGGINQYF
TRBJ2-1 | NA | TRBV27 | CASSVGLASSYNEQFF
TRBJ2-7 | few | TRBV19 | CASSSQQGGTREQYF
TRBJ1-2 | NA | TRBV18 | CASSPGLGQGASGYTF
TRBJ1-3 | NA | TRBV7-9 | CASSPRDRVAGNTIYF
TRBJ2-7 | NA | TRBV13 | CASSLGQLARHEQYF
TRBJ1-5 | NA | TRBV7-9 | CASSFDTVNQPQHF